This T cell receptor (beta chain) was recovered during a study of blood T cell repertoires in COVID-19. Assay used: immunoSEQ multiplex PCR; TCRdb lists only in-frame clones, some missing. The data show roughly 250,000 clones, about 87% seen once. This CDR3 contains 17 residues. With V trimmed by 1 base and J by 6 bases, 7 bases remained unmatched. Germline-derived CDR1 and CDR2 are LGHDT and YNNKEL (reference sequence). What was sequenced was peripheral blood. The chain uses TRBV3-1 (or the pseudogene TRBV3-2) and TRBJ2-4, with 12 bases identical to TRBD2. The origin of this receptor is a woman aged 40 to 55 with acute or convalescent COVID-19. The CDR3 nucleotides are TGTGCCAGCAGCCAAGTTTTTGCTAGCGGGGGGGGAAACATTCAGTACTTC. Translated, it gives CASSQVFASGGGNIQYF.